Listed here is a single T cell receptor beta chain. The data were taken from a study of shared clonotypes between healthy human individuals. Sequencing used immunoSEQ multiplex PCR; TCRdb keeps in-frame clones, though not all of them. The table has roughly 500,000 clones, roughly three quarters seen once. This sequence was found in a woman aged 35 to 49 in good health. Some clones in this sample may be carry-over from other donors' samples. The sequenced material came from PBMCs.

The DNA for the CDR3 is TGTGCCAGCTCACCACAGGGTAAAAAGGGATATGGCTACACCTTC. Protein: CASSPQGKKGYGYTF. The V and J genes are TRBV18 and TRBJ1-2; D is ambiguous. The V and J ends lost 1 base and 5 bases respectively, with 14 bases between them. The CDR3 consists of 15 residues. CDR1 is KGHSH, CDR2 LQKENI, per germline. The full variable domain, its missing parts supplied by reference TRBV18 and TRBJ1-2, is NAGVMQNPRHLVRRRGQEARLRCSPMKGHSHVYWYRQLPEEGLKFMVYLQKENIIDESGMPKERFSAEFPKEGPSILRIQQVVRGDSAAYFCASSPQGKKGYGYTFGSGTRLTVV.